The 23 T cell receptor beta chains below were found in one sample sequenced in a study of blood T cell repertoires in COVID-19. TCRdb's copy holds only in-frame clones and misses some; the assay was immunoSEQ multiplex PCR. Counted here are 180,000 or so clones, 75% to 90% occurring once; the ten biggest clones make up roughly 8.2%. What was sequenced was peripheral blood. Every receptor here comes from a woman aged 60-70 years with acute or convalescent COVID-19.

CDR3 bases: TGTGCCAGCAGGCGGGGGCTAGCCAACAATGAGCAGTTCTTC. As protein: CASRRGLANNEQFF. This sequence joins TRBV6-5 and TRBJ2-1; the D gene is possibly TRBD2 (7 bases). Trimming shortened V by 6 bases and J by 5 bases, and 14 bases separated the two germline ends. CDR1 MNHEY and CDR2 SVGAGI come from the germline V gene. The CDR3 totals 14 residues.

This clone was counted a few times. The V and J genes are TRBV19 and TRBJ1-4; D is ambiguous. The CDR3 is 15 amino acids. Germline values: CDR1 LNHDA, CDR2 SQIVND (reference sequence). V was pared by 6 bases and J by 10 bases, with 21 bases between. As DNA, the CDR3 is TGTGCCAGTAGGCTCACTTCCCCAGGCCCTGGAAAACTGTTTTTT. Translation gives CASRLTSPGPGKLFF.

CDR3 residues: CAWNRGRSDGYTF. The DNA for the CDR3 is TGTGCCTGGAACAGGGGGCGCAGTGATGGCTACACCTTC. The chain joins TRBV30 to TRBJ1-2; TRBD1 agrees at 9 bases. The CDR3 runs 13 residues. Looked up from germline, CDR1 is GTSNPN and CDR2 is SVGIG (reference sequence). With 4 bases clipped from V and 6 bases from J, the junction kept 6 bases outside the gene matches.

The CDR3 DNA reads TGTGCCAGCAGTGAAGCGCGGAAGAATGAAAAACTGTTTTTT. Translation gives CASSEARKNEKLFF. The genes are TRBV2 and TRBJ1-4, with no clear D. Germline loops: CDR1 SNHLY, CDR2 FYNNEI. This CDR3 is 14 amino acids long. V dropped 0 bases and J dropped 5 bases, with 7 bases sitting between them. Full variable domain (rest looked up from reference TRBV2 and TRBJ1-4): EPEVTQTPSHQVTQMGQEVILRCVPISNHLYFYWYRQILGQKVEFLVSFYNNEISEKSEIFDDQFSVERPDGSNFTLKIRSTKLEDSAMYFCASSEARKNEKLFFGSGTQLSVL.

The genes are TRBV5-4 and TRBJ2-7; the match to TRBD2 covers 8 bases. The CDR3 sequence is 13 residues long. Germline-derived CDR1 and CDR2 are SGHNT and YYREEE (reference sequence). After removal of 4 bases from V and 6 bases from J, the junction contained 6 bases not matched to a gene. The CDR3 nucleotides read TGTGCCAGCAGCCCCGGACTAGCCAGCGAGCAGTACGTC. This gives the protein CASSPGLASEQYV.

The chain couples TRBV30 to TRBJ1-6, with D unclear. V lost 0 bases and J 8 bases, leaving 8 bases between the germline ends. The CDR3 contains 13 residues. The germline V gene encodes CDR1 GTSNPN and CDR2 SVGIG (reference sequence). CDR3 DNA sequence: TGTGCCTGGAGTGTCTCCCGGGATTCACCCCTCCACTTT. Its translation is CAWSVSRDSPLHF.

The CDR3 loop is CAPRPPGNTIYF. In nucleotides, the CDR3 is TGTGCCCCCAGGCCGCCTGGAAACACCATATATTTT. The chain recombines TRBV6-6 with TRBJ1-3; no firm D call. The CDR3 runs 12 residues. Germline V gene sequence: CDR1 MNHNY, CDR2 SVGAGI (reference sequence). V was pared by 11 bases and J by 2 bases, with 10 bases between.

The chain recombines TRBV18 with TRBJ2-2; TRBD2 matches at 8 bases. The CDR3 spans 18 residues. V was pared by 2 bases and J by 6 bases, with 14 bases of the junction left unmatched. The germline gives CDR1 KGHSH, CDR2 LQKENI. The CDR3 nucleotides are TGTGCCAGCTCACCAATTTTCAGCGGGAGTAATATGGCCGGGGAGCTGTTTTTT. The encoded protein is CASSPIFSGSNMAGELFF.

This clone appeared a single time. The chain combines TRBV30 with TRBJ2-1, with 13 bases aligning to TRBD2. CDR1 is GTSNPN, CDR2 SVGIG, per germline (reference sequence). The V and J ends lost 1 base and 7 bases, in that order; junction bases with no gene match: 4. The CDR3 is 15 amino acids. The CDR3 nucleotides read TGTGCCTGGAGTGGGGGACTAGCGGGAAGGAATGAGCAGTTCTTC. It is translated as CAWSGGLAGRNEQFF. Together with reference TRBV30 and TRBJ2-1, the CDR3 gives the full variable domain: SQTIHQWPATLVQPVGSPLSLECTVEGTSNPNLYWYRQAAGRGLQLLFYSVGIGQISSEVPQNLSASRPQDRQFILSSKKLLLSDSGFYLCAWSGGLAGRNEQFFGPGTRLTVL.

The chain carries TRBV5-1 and TRBJ2-1; 10 bases are a match to TRBD1. The CDR3 consists of 16 residues. Germline CDR1 is SGHRS and CDR2 is YFSETQ. V shed 4 bases and J 9 bases; nucleotides not matched to a gene: 13. The CDR3 reads CASSRTPGQGMGEQFF. Written as DNA, the CDR3 is TGCGCCAGCAGCCGCACTCCGGGACAGGGGATGGGTGAGCAGTTCTTC.

The sample holds a few counts of this clone. This sequence joins TRBV7-3 and TRBJ2-2, with 8 nucleotides matching TRBD2. Per the germline V gene, CDR1 is SGHTA and CDR2 is FQGTGA. V lost 8 bases and J lost 2; bases outside the gene matches: 13. The CDR3 consists of 17 residues. The chain's CDR3 is CASSRGTRGTNTGELFF. The CDR3 DNA sequence: TGTGCCAGCTCCCGCGGGACTAGGGGGACCAACACCGGGGAGCTGTTTTTT.

The CDR3 sequence is CASSFLQGNQPQHF. The CDR3 region has the DNA TGTGCCAGCAGTTTCCTCCAGGGTAATCAGCCCCAGCATTTT. This chain joins TRBV27 and TRBJ1-5, with D perhaps TRBD1 (5 bases). The CDR3 spans 14 residues. The germline CDR1 and CDR2 sequences are MNHEY and SMNVEV (reference sequence). The ends were cut back, 3 bases at V and 4 bases at J, with 10 bases in the middle.

V is TRBV29-1 and J is TRBJ2-6; D is unresolved. Germline CDR1 and CDR2: SQVTM and ANQGSEA. This CDR3 comprises 14 residues. Trimming left V 5 bases short and J 0 bases short, with 8 bases between. The CDR3 loop is CSVLHTSGANVLTF. In nucleotides, the CDR3 is TGCAGCGTTCTCCACACCTCTGGGGCCAACGTCCTGACTTTC.

This rearrangement joins TRBV3-1 (or the pseudogene TRBV3-2) to TRBJ2-7; D may be TRBD2 (7 bases). Trimming removed 7 bases at V and 4 bases at J, with 14 bases between. The CDR3 sequence is 13 residues long. Germline assignment: CDR1 LGHDT and CDR2 YNNKEL (reference sequence). Written as DNA, the CDR3 is TGTGCCAGCACCAAAAGGGGGGGGTACGAGCAGTACGTC. Protein sequence: CASTKRGGYEQYV.

This rearrangement joins TRBV6-6 to TRBJ2-1; 13 bases agree with TRBD2. CDR1 MNHNY and CDR2 SVGAGI come from the germline V gene (reference sequence). The CDR3 has 19 amino acids. With V trimmed by 5 bases and J by 5 bases, 15 bases remained unmatched. The CDR3 coding sequence is TGTGCCAGCAGTCGCCGGACTAGCGGGAGAACTGTGGGGCACAATGAGCAGTTCTTC. It is translated as CASSRRTSGRTVGHNEQFF.

This clone was recorded only once. The junction does not match germline at one end; this may be a read error. The rearrangement joins TRBV7-7 to TRBJ2-5; TRBD2 matches at 10 bases. The germline V gene has CDR1 SSHAT and CDR2 FNYEAQ (reference sequence). The CDR3 runs to 16 residues. CDR3 nucleotides: TGTGCTAGCAGCCTAGCGGCAGCGGGAGGGCAAGAGACCCAGTACTTC. It specifies CASSLAAAGGQETQYF.

The chain is built from TRBV27 and TRBJ2-6; a possible D gene is TRBD1 (5 bases). This CDR3 is 15 amino acids long. CDR1 is MNHEY, CDR2 SMNVEV, per germline (reference sequence). V lost 7 bases to trimming and J lost 0 bases, with 10 bases between them. The CDR3 DNA is TGTGCCAGCATGGGGCCCCGCTCTGGGGCCAACGTCCTGACTTTC. Amino acids: CASMGPRSGANVLTF.

V and J are TRBV28 and TRBJ1-2; D not certain. V lost 5 bases and J lost 7, with 20 bases in between. Per the germline V gene, CDR1 is MDHEN and CDR2 is SYDVKM. This CDR3 is built from 15 residues. Written as DNA, the CDR3 is TGTGCCAGCAGTCCCTCTGGCTCTGGGCAACCTGGCTACACCTTC. Translated, it gives CASSPSGSGQPGYTF.

The chain recombines TRBV6-1 with TRBJ2-1, with TRBD1 as a possible D gene (6 bases). Germline assignment: CDR1 MNHNS and CDR2 SASEGT. V gave up 3 bases and J gave up 8 bases, with 8 bases separating them. The CDR3 totals 12 residues. The CDR3 region is CASSERGYEQFF. The CDR3 DNA is TGTGCCAGCAGTGAGAGGGGGTATGAGCAGTTCTTC.

V gene TRBV6-6 combines with J gene TRBJ2-5; the match to TRBD2 covers 11 bases. J lost 5 bases, V lost 0 bases, and 5 bases had no gene match. Germline-derived CDR1 and CDR2 are MNHNY and SVGAGI (reference sequence). This CDR3 is built from 16 residues. The DNA of the CDR3 is TGTGCCAGCAGTTACTCACTAGCGGGAGTTATGGAGACCCAGTACTTC. Translated: CASSYSLAGVMETQYF.

This chain joins TRBV5-6 and TRBJ1-2; 8 bases fit TRBD1. The CDR3 length is 15 residues. Germline assignment: CDR1 SGHDT and CDR2 YYEEEE. V was clipped by 2 bases and J by 4 bases; unmatched bases: 7. The CDR3 coding sequence is TGTGCCAGCAGCTTCCAGGACAGGGAAGGCTATGGCTACACCTTC. It is translated as CASSFQDREGYGYTF. Based on the CDR3 plus reference TRBV5-6 and TRBJ1-2, the full variable domain is DAGVTQSPTHLIKTRGQQVTLRCSPKSGHDTVSWYQQALGQGPQFIFQYYEEEERQRGNFPDRFSGHQFPNYSSELNVNALLLGDSALYLCASSFQDREGYGYTFGSGTRLTVV.

This clone occurred many times. The genes are TRBV21-1 and TRBJ1-1; TRBD1, as called in the table, went unchecked against the DNA. TRBV21-1 is given as a pseudogene. This CDR3 is 14 amino acids long. The CDR3 region is CASSNLGRTTEAFF. The CDR3 DNA follows: TGTGCCAGCAGCAACCTTGGCCGAACCACTGAAGCTTTCTTT.

As regards this clone: Other DNA sequences within the sample encode an identical CDR3. J is TRBJ2-1 and V is TRBV3-1 (or the pseudogene TRBV3-2); 8 nucleotides align to TRBD2. The CDR3 contains 14 residues. Germline V gene data show CDR1 as LGHDT and CDR2 as YNNKEL (reference sequence). The V and J ends lost 4 bases and 4 bases, in that order; junction bases with no gene match: 3. The chain's CDR3 is CASSLSGTYNEQFF. The CDR3 DNA follows: TGTGCCAGCAGCCTTAGCGGGACATACAATGAGCAGTTCTTC.